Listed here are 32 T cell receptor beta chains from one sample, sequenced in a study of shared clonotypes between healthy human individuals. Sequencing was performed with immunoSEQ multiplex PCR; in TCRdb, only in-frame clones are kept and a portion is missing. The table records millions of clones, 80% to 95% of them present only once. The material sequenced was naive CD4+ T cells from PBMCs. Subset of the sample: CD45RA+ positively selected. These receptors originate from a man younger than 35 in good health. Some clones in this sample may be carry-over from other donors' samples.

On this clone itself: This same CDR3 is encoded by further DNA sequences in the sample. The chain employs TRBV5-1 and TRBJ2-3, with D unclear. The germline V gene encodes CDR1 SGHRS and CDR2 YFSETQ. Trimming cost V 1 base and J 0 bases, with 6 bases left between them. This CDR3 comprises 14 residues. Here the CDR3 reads CASSLWASTDTQYF. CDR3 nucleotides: TGCGCCAGCAGCTTGTGGGCTAGCACAGATACGCAGTATTTT.

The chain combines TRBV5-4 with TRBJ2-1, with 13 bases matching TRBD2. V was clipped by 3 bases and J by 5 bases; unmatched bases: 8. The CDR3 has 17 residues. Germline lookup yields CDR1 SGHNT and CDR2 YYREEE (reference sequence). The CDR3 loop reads CASSSDGLAGAHNEQFF. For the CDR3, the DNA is TGTGCCAGCAGCTCCGACGGACTAGCGGGAGCCCACAATGAGCAGTTCTTC.

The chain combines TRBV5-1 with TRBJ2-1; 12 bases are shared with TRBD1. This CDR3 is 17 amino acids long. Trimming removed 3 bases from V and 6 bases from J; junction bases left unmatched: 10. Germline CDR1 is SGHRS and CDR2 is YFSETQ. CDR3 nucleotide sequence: TGCGCCAGCAGCTCGCGCCTTGGGACAGGGGGCATCAATGAGCAGTTCTTC. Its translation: CASSSRLGTGGINEQFF.

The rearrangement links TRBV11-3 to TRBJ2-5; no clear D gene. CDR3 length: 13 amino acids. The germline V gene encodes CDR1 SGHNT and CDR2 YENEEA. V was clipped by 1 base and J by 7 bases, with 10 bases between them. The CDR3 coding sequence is TGTGCCAGCAGCTTAGGGGCGAGTGGGACCCAGTACTTC. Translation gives CASSLGASGTQYF.

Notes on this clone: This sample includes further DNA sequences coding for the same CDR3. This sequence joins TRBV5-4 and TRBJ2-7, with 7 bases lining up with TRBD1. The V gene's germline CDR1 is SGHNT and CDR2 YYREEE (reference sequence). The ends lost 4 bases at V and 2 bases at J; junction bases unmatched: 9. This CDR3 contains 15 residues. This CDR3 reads CASSLDRSFPYEQYF. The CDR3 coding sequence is TGTGCCAGCAGCCTGGACAGGTCTTTTCCCTACGAGCAGTACTTC.

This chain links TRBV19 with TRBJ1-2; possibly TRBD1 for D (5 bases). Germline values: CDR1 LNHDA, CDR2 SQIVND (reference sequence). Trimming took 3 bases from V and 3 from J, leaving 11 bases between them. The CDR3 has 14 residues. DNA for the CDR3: TGTGCCAGTAGTATCCGAGGGGCGGACTATGGCTACACCTTC. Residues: CASSIRGADYGYTF.

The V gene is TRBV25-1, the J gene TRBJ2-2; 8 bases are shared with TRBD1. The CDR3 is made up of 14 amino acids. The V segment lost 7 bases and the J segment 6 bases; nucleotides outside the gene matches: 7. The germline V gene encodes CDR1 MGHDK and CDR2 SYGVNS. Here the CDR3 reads CASTWQGAPGELFF. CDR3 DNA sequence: TGTGCCAGCACTTGGCAGGGGGCTCCCGGGGAGCTGTTTTTT.

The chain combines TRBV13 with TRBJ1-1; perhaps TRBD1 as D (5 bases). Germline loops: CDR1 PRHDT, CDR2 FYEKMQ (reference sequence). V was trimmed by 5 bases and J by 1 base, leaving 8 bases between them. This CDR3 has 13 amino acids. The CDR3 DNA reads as TGTGCCAGCAGCAGGGGTACGAACACTGAAGCTTTCTTT. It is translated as CASSRGTNTEAFF. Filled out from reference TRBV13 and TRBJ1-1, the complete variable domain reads AAGVIQSPRHLIKEKRETATLKCYPIPRHDTVYWYQQGPGQDPQFLISFYEKMQSDKGSIPDRFSAQQFSDYHSELNMSSLELGDSALYFCASSRGTNTEAFFGQGTRLTVV.

CDR3 protein: CASSPGLAVNTDTQYF. As DNA, the CDR3 is TGTGCCAGCAGTCCGGGACTAGCGGTAAACACAGATACGCAGTATTTT. This chain uses TRBV6-6 with TRBJ2-3, with TRBD2 matching over 11 bases. CDR1 and CDR2 from the germline V gene are MNHNY and SVGAGI (reference sequence). V lost 5 bases and J lost 2; bases outside the gene matches: 6. CDR3 length equals 16 residues.

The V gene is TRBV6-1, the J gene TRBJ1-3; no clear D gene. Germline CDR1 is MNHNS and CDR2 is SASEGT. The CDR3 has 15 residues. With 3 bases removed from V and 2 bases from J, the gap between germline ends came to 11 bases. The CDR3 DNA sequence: TGTGCCAGCAGTGATCAGGCCAACGCTGGAAACACCATATATTTT. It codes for CASSDQANAGNTIYF.

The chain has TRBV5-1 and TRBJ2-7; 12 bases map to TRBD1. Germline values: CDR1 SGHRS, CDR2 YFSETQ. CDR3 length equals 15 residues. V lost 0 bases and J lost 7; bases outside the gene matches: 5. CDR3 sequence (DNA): TGCGCCAGCAGCTTGGTCGGGACAGGGGGCGAGGAGCAGTACTTC. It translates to CASSLVGTGGEEQYF. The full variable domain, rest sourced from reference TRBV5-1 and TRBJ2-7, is KAGVTQTPRYLIKTRGQQVTLSCSPISGHRSVSWYQQTPGQGLQFLFEYFSETQRNKGNFPGRFSGRQFSNSRSEMNVSTLELGDSALYLCASSLVGTGGEEQYFGPGTRLTVT.

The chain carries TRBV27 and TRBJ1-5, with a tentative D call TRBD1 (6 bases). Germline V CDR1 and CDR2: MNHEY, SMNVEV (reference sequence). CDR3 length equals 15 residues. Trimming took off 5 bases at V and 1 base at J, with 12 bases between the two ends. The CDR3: CASSTGGGSNQPQHF. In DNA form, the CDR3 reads TGTGCCAGCAGTACGGGGGGCGGAAGCAATCAGCCCCAGCATTTT.

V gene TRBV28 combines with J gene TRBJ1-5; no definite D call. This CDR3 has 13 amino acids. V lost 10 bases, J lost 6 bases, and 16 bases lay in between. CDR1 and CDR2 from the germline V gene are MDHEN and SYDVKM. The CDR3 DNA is TGTGCCACAGTGGGCCCGGCGGGTCAGCCCCAGCATTTT. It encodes CATVGPAGQPQHF.

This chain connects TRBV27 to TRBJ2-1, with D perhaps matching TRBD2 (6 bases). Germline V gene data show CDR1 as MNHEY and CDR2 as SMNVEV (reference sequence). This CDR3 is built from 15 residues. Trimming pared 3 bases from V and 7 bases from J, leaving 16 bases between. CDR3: CASSLEGQSGNEQFF. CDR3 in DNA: TGTGCCAGCAGTTTGGAGGGCCAGTCGGGAAATGAGCAGTTCTTC.

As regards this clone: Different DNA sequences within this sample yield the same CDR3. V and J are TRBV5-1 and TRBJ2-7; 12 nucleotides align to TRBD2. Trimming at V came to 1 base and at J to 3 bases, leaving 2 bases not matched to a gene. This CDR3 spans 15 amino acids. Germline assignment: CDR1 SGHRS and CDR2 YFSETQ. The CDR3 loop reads CASSLTSGRHYEQYF. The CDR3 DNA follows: TGCGCCAGCAGCTTGACTAGCGGGAGGCACTACGAGCAGTACTTC.

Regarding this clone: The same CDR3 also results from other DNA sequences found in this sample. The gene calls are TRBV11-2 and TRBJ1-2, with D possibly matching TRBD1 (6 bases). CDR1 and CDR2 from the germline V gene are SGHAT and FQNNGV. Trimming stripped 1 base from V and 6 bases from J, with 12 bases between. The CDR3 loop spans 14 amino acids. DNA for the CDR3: TGTGCCAGCAGCTTAGTTCAGGGGAGGGATGGCTACACCTTC. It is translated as CASSLVQGRDGYTF.

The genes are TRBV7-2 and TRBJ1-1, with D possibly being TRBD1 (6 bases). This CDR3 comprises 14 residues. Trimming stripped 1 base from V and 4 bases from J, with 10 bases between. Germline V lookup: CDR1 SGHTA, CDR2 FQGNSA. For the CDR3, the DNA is TGTGCCAGCAGCTTAGACAGGGTGGGCACTGAAGCTTTCTTT. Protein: CASSLDRVGTEAFF.

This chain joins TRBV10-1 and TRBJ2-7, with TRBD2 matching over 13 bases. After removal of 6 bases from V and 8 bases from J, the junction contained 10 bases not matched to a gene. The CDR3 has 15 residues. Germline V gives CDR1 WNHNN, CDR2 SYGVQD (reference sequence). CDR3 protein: CASSPGGLAGEKQYF. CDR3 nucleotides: TGCGCCAGCAGCCCCGGTGGACTAGCGGGAGAAAAGCAGTACTTC.

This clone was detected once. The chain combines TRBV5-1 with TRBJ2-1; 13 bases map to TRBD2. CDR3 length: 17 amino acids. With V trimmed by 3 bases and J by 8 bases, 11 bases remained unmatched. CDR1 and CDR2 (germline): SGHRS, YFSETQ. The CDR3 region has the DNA TGCGCCAGCAGCTCCGGGACTAGCGGGACTAATACCGATGAGCAGTTCTTC. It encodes CASSSGTSGTNTDEQFF.

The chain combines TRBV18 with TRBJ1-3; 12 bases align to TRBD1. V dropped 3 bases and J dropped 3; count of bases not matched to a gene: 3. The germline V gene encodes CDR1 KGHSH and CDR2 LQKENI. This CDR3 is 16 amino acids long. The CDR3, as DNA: TGTGCCAGCTCACCGGGACAGGGGGCTGGTGGAAACACCATATATTTT. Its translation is CASSPGQGAGGNTIYF.

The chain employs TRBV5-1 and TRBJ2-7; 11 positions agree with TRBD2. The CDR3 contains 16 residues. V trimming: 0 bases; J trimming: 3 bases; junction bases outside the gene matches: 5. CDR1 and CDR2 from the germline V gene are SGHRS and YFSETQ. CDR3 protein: CASSLVVGTSGYEQYF. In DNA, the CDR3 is TGCGCCAGCAGCTTGGTTGTTGGGACTAGCGGCTACGAGCAGTACTTC.

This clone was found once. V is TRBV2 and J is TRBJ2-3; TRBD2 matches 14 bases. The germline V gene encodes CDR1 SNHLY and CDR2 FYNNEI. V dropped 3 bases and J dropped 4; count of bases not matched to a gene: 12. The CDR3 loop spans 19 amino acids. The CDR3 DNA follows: TGTGCCAGCAGTGAGGCGGGACTAGCGGGAGAGATGGGCGCAGATACGCAGTATTTT. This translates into CASSEAGLAGEMGADTQYF.

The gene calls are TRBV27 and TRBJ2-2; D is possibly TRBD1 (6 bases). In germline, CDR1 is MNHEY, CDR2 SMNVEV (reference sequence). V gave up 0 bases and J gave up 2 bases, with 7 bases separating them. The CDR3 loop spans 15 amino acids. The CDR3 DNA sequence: TGTGCCAGCAGTTTATCGGGGGCCAACACCGGGGAGCTGTTTTTT. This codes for CASSLSGANTGELFF.

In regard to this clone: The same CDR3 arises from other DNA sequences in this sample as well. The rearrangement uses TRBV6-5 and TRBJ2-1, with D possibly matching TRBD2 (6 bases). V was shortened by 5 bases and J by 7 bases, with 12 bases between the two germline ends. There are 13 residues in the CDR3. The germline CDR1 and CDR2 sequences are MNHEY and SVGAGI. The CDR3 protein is CASSPDRGNEQFF. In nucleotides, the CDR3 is TGTGCCAGCAGTCCAGACCGGGGGAATGAGCAGTTCTTC.

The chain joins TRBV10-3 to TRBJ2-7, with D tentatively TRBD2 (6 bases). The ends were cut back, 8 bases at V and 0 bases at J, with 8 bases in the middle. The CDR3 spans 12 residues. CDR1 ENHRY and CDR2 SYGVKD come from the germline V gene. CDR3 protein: CAIGGSSYEQYF. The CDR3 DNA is TGTGCCATCGGAGGGAGCTCCTACGAGCAGTACTTC.

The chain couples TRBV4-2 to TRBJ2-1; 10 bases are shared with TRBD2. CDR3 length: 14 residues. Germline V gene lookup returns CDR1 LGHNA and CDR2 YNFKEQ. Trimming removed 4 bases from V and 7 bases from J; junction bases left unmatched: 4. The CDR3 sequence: CASSPSGRANEQFF. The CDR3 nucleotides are TGTGCCAGCAGCCCCAGCGGGAGGGCAAATGAGCAGTTCTTC.

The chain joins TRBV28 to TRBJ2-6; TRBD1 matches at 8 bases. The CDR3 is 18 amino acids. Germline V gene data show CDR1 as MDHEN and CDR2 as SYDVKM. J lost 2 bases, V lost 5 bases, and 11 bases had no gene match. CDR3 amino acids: CASSGLGQGATGANVLTF. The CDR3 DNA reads TGTGCCAGCAGTGGCCTTGGGCAGGGGGCGACTGGGGCCAACGTCCTGACTTTC.

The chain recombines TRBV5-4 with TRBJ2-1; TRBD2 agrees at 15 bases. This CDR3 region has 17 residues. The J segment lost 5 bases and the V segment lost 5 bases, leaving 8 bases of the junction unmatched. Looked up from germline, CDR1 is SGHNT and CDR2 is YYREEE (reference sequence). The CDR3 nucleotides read TGTGCCAGCAGTTCCCCGGGACTAGCGGGAGGCCACAATGAGCAGTTCTTC. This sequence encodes CASSSPGLAGGHNEQFF.

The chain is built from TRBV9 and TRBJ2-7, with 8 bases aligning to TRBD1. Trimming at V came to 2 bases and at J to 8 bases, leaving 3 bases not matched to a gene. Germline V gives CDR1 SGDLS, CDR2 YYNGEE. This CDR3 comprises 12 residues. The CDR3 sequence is CASSVPGGQQYF. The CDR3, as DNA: TGTGCCAGCAGCGTGCCAGGGGGCCAGCAGTACTTC.

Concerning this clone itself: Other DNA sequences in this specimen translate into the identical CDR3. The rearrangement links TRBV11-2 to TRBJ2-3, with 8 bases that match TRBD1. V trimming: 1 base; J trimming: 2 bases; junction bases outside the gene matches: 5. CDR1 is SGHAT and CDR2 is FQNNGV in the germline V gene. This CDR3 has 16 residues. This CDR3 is CASSLVPGQDTDTQYF. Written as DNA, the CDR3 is TGTGCCAGCAGCTTAGTGCCGGGACAGGACACAGATACGCAGTATTTT. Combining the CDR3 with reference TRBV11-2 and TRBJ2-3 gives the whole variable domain EAGVAQSPRYKIIEKRQSVAFWCNPISGHATLYWYQQILGQGPKLLIQFQNNGVVDDSQLPKDRFSAERLKGVDSTLKIQPAKLEDSAVYLCASSLVPGQDTDTQYFGPGTRLTVL.

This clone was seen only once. The DNA for the CDR3 is TGCGCCAGCAGCCCGGAGGGCTACGGCAATCAGCCCCAGCATTTT. It is translated as CASSPEGYGNQPQHF. The V and J genes are TRBV5-1 and TRBJ1-5; D is uncertain. The CDR3 loop spans 15 amino acids. The germline V and J ends were trimmed by 4 bases and 2 bases, with 13 bases remaining between them. Per germline, CDR1 SGHRS and CDR2 YFSETQ.

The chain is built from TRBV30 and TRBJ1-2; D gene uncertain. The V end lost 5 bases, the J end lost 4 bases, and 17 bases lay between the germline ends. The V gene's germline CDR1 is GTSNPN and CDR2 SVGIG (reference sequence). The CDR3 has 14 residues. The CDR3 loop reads CAWGTLQTIYGYTF. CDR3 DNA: TGTGCCTGGGGAACTTTACAGACTATCTATGGCTACACCTTC. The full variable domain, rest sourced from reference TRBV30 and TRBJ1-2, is SQTIHQWPATLVQPVGSPLSLECTVEGTSNPNLYWYRQAAGRGLQLLFYSVGIGQISSEVPQNLSASRPQDRQFILSSKKLLLSDSGFYLCAWGTLQTIYGYTFGSGTRLTVV.